The clone carrying this T cell receptor beta chain has only a few counts. Antigen: not known. The germline CDR1 and CDR2 sequences are SGHVS and FNYEAQ. The CDR3 sequence is 13 residues long. Trimming pared 5 bases from V and 4 bases from J, leaving 11 bases between. Unique molecular identifiers were built into the TCRbeta library. Using its own MiXCR run on the PCR reads, TCRdb lists one record per CDR3 protein. This repertoire shows 200,000 to 250,000 distinct CDR3 sequences, 20% to 30% found once; its top ten account for under 5.5%. The data were obtained in a study of T-cell reconstitution after alpha-beta-depleted transplantation in children. Study conclusions and caveats: Roughly two months post-transplant, alpha-beta T cells reportedly originated from several hundred graft clones that had expanded. At one year after transplant, newly produced T cells mostly accounted for T-cell counts and diversity.

The input for sequencing was PBMCs, mostly from graft donor cells, taken 360 days after TCRalphabeta/CD19-depleted stem cell transplant. The TCR originated in a female patient aged 2-10 years who had a stem cell transplant for congenital amegakaryocytic thrombocytopenia, so the T cells may come from the graft donor. The gene calls are TRBV7-6 and TRBJ1-2, with D maybe TRBD1 (6 bases). This chain's CDR3 is CASSVGQFYGYTF. In DNA, the CDR3 is TGTGCCAGCAGCGTCGGACAGTTCTATGGCTACACCTTC.